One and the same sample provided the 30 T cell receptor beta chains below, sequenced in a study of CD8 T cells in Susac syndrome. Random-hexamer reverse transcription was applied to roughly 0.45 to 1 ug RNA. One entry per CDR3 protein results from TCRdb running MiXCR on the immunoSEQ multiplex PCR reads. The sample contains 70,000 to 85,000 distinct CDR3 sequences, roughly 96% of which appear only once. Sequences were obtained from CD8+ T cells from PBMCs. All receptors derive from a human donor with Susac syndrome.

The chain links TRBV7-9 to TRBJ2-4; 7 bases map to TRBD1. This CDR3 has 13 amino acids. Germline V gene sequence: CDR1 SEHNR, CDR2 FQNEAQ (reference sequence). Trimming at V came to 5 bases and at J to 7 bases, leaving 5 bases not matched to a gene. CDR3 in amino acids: CASSLRDSNIQYF. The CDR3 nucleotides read TGTGCCAGCAGCCTCCGGGACAGTAACATTCAGTACTTC.

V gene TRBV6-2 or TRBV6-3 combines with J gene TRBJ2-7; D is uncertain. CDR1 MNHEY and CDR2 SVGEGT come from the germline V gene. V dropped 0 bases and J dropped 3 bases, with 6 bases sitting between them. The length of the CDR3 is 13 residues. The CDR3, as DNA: TGTGCCAGCAGTTACTCGGGTCGCTACGAGCAGTACGTC. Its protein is CASSYSGRYEQYV.

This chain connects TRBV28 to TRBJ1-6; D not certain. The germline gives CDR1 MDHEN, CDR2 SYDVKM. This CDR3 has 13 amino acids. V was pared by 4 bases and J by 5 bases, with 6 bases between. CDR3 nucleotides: TGTGCCAGCAGTTATGGGGATAATTCACCCCTCCACTTT. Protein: CASSYGDNSPLHF. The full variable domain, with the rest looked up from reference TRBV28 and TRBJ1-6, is DVKVTQSSRYLVKRTGEKVFLECVQDMDHENMFWYRQDPGLGLRLIYFSYDVKMKEKGDIPEGYSVSREKKERFSLILESASTNQTSMYLCASSYGDNSPLHFGNGTRLTVT.

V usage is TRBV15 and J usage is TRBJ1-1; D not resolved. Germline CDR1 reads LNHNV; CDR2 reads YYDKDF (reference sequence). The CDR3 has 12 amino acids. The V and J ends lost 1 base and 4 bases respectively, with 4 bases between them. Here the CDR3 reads CATSRVGTEAFF. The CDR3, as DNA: TGTGCCACCAGCAGAGTAGGCACTGAAGCTTTCTTT.

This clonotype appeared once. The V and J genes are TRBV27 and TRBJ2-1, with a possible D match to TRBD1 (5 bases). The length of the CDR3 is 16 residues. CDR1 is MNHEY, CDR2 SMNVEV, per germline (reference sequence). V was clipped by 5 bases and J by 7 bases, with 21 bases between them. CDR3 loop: CASSPKTWGARNEQFF. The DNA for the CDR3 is TGTGCCAGCAGTCCGAAGACCTGGGGCGCGAGGAATGAGCAGTTCTTC.

DNA of the CDR3: TGTGCCACCAGTGAGGGGTTCTACACAGATACGCAGTATTTT. This translates into CATSEGFYTDTQYF. The rearrangement links TRBV24-1 to TRBJ2-3; no firm D call. V dropped 4 bases and J dropped 2 bases, with 9 bases sitting between them. The CDR3 runs to 14 residues. Per the germline V gene, CDR1 is KGHDR and CDR2 is SFDVKD.

CDR3 protein: CASSSPRDRYEQYF. CDR3 DNA: TGTGCCAGCAGTTCACCCAGGGATAGGTACGAGCAGTACTTC. The rearrangement joins TRBV6-2 or TRBV6-3 to TRBJ2-7; D is possibly TRBD1 (5 bases). The CDR3 is 14 amino acids. Trimming cost V 4 bases and J 4 bases, with 14 bases left between them. The germline V gene encodes CDR1 MNHEY and CDR2 SVGEGT.

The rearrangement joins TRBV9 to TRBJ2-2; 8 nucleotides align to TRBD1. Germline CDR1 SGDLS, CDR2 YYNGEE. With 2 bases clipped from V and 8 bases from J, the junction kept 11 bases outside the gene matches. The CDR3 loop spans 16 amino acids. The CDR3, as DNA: TGTGCCAGCAGCGTCCAGGGGGCTATTCCACCGGGGGAGCTGTTTTTT. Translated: CASSVQGAIPPGELFF.

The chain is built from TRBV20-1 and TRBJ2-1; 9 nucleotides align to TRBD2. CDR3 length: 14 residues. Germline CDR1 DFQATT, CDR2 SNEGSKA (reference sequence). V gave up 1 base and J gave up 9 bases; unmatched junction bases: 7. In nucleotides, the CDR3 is TGCAGTGCTAGAGGGGCGGGAGGGCCAAGTGAGCAGTTCTTC. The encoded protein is CSARGAGGPSEQFF.

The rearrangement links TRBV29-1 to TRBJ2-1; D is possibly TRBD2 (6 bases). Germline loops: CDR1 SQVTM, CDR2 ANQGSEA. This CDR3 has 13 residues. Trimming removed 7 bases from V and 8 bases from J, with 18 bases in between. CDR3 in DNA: TGCAGCGGGCTGGTGGTGACGGGGGATGAGCAGTTCTTC. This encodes CSGLVVTGDEQFF.

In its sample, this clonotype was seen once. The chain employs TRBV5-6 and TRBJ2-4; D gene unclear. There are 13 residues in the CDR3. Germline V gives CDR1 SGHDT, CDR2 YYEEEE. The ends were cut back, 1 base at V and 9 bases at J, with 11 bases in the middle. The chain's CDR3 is CASSLPMVGIQYF. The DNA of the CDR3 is TGTGCCAGCAGCTTGCCGATGGTGGGCATTCAGTACTTC.

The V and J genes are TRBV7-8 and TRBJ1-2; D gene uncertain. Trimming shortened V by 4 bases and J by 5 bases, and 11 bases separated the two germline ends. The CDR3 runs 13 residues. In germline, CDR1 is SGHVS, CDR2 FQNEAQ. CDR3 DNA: TGTGCCAGCAGCTCAATGAGGCAGTATGGCTACACCTTC. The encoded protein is CASSSMRQYGYTF. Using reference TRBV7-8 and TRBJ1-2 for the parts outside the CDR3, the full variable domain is GAGVSQSPRYKVAKRGQDVALRCDPISGHVSLFWYQQALGQGPEFLTYFQNEAQLDKSGLPSDRFFAERPEGSVSTLKIQRTQQEDSAVYLCASSSMRQYGYTFGSGTRLTVV.

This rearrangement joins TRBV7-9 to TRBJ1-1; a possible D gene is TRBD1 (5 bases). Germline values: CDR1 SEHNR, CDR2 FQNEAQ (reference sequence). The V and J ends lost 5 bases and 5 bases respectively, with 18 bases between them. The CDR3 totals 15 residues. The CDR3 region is CASSTGGSSTTEAFF. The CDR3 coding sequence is TGTGCCAGCAGCACCGGGGGGAGCAGCACGACTGAAGCTTTCTTT.

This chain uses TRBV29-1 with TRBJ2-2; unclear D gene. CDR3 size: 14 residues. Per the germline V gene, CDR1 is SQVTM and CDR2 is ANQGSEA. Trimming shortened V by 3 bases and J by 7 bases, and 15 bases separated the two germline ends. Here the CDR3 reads CSVDPGRGDGELFF. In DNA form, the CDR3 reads TGCAGCGTTGACCCCGGCCGTGGGGACGGGGAGCTGTTTTTT.

The CDR3 DNA sequence: TGTGCCAGCAGCCTAGGGGGCTCTTGGGGGAACAGAAACAATGAGCAGTTCTTC. It yields the protein CASSLGGSWGNRNNEQFF. The chain has TRBV7-9 and TRBJ2-1; 7 positions match TRBD1. The trim removed 5 bases at V and 5 bases at J, leaving 18 bases unmatched. Germline V lookup: CDR1 SEHNR, CDR2 FQNEAQ (reference sequence). The CDR3 is 18 residues long.

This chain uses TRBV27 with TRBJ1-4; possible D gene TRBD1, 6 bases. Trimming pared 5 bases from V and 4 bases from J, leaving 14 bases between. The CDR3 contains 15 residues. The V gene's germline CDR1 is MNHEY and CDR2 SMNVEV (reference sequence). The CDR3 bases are TGTGCCAGCAGTCCATTAGGACAGTTTAATGAAAAACTGTTTTTT. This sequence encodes CASSPLGQFNEKLFF.

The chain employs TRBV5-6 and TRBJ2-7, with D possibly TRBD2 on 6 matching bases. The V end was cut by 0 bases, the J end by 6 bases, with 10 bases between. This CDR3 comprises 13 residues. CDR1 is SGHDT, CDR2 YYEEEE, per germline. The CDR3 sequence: CASSLAGVGEQYF. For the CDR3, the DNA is TGTGCCAGCAGCTTGGCGGGAGTGGGCGAGCAGTACTTC.

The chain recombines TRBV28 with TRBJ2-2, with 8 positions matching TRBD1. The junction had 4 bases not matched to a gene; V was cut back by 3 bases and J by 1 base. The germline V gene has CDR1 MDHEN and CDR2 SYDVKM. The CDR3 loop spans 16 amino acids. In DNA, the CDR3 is TGTGCCAGCAGTTTCCAAGACAGGGGGAACACCGGGGAGCTGTTTTTT. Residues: CASSFQDRGNTGELFF.

As DNA, the CDR3 is TGTGCCAGCAGCTTAGCAGGAACTGATCAGCCCCAGCATTTT. It codes for CASSLAGTDQPQHF. The chain employs TRBV7-9 and TRBJ1-5, with unresolved D. Germline V CDR1 and CDR2: SEHNR, FQNEAQ (reference sequence). The CDR3 length is 14 residues. V was pared by 0 bases and J by 5 bases, with 8 bases between.

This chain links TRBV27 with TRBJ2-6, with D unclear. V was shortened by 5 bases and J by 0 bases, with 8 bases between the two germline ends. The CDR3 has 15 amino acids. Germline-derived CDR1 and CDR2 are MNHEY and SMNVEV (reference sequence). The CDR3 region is CASSPSGSGANVLTF. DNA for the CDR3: TGTGCCAGCAGTCCGTCCGGCTCTGGGGCCAACGTCCTGACTTTC. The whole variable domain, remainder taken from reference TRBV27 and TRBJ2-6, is EAQVTQNPRYLITVTGKKLTVTCSQNMNHEYMSWYRQDPGLGLRQIYYSMNVEVTDKGDVPEGYKVSRKEKRNFPLILESPSPNQTSLYFCASSPSGSGANVLTFGAGSRLTVL.

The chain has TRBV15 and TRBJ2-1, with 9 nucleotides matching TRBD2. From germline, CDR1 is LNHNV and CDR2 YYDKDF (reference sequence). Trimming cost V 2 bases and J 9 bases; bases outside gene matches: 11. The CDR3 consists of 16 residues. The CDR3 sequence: CATSRRREGPHPEQFF. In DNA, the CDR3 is TGTGCCACCAGCAGAAGGCGGGAGGGCCCCCATCCTGAGCAGTTCTTC.

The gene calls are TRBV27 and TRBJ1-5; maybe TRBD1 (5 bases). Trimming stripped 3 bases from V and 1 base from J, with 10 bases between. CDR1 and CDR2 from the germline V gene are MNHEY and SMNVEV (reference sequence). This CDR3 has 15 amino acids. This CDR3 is CASSLTGASNQPQHF. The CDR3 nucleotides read TGTGCCAGCAGTTTGACTGGGGCGAGCAATCAGCCCCAGCATTTT.

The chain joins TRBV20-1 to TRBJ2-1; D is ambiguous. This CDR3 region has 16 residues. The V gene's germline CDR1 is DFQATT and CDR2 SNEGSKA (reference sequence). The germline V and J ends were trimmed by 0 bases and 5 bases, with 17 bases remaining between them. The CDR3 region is CSARDWASEENNEQFF. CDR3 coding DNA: TGCAGTGCTAGAGATTGGGCCTCTGAGGAGAACAATGAGCAGTTCTTC.

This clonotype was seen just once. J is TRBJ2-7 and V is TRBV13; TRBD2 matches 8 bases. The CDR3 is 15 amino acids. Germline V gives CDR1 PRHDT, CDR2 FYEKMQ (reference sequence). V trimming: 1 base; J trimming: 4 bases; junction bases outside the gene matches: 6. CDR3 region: CASSLAVAGSYEQYF. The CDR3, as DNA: TGTGCCAGCAGCTTAGCCGTAGCGGGGTCATACGAGCAGTACTTC.

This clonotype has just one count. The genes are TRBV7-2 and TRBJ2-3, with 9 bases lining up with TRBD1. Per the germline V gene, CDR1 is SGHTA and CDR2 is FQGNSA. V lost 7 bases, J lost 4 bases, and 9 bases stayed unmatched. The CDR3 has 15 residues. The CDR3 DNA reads TGTGCCAGCACCCTTGGGACAGGGAATGCAGATACGCAGTATTTT. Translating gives CASTLGTGNADTQYF.

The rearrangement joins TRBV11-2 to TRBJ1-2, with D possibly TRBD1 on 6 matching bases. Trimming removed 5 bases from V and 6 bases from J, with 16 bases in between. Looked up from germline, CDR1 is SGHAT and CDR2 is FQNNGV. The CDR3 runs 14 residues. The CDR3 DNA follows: TGTGCCAGCAGCCCTACTTACAGGGTGGATGGCTACACCTTC. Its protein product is CASSPTYRVDGYTF.

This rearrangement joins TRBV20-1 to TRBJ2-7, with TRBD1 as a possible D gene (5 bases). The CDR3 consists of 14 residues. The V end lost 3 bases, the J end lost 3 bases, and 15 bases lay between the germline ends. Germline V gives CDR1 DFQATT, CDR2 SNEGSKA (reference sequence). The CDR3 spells CSARSQGSYYEQYF. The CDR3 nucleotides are TGCAGTGCTAGGTCGCAGGGCTCCTACTACGAGCAGTACTTC.

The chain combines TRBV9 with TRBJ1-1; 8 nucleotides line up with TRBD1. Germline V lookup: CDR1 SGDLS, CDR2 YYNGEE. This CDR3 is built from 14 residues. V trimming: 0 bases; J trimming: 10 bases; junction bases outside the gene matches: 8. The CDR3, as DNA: TGTGCCAGCAGCGTAGTTCAGGGGGCCGTTGGAGCTTTCTTT. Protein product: CASSVVQGAVGAFF. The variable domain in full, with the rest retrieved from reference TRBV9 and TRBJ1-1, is DSGVTQTPKHLITATGQRVTLRCSPRSGDLSVYWYQQSLDQGLQFLIQYYNGEERAKGNILERFSAQQFPDLHSELNLSSLELGDSALYFCASSVVQGAVGAFFGQGTRLTVV.

The CDR3 DNA sequence: TGTGCCAGCAGCGTAGGGGGAGGAGAGACCCAGTACTTC. Protein product: CASSVGGGETQYF. The rearrangement joins TRBV9 to TRBJ2-5; weak D call: TRBD2 (6 bases). CDR1 is SGDLS, CDR2 YYNGEE, per germline. This CDR3 contains 13 residues. V lost 0 bases, J lost 4 bases, and 7 bases lay in between.

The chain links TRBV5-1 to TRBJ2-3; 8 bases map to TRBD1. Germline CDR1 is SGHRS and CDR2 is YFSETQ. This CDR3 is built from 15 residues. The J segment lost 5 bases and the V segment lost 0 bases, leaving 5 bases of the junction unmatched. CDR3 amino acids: CASSLETGVIDTQYF. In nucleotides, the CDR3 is TGCGCCAGCAGCTTGGAGACAGGGGTTATAGATACGCAGTATTTT.